The text below deals with one T cell receptor beta chain. Its antigen is not identified. These data belong to a study of cytomegalovirus exposure and HLA in healthy donors. The PCR ran on 60 Vbeta and 13 Jbeta primers. Method: immunoSEQ multiplex PCR; TCRdb's copy keeps in-frame clones and lacks some. The sample has tens of thousands of clones. Study results and limitations: The productive fraction for most TCR beta V segments was about 90% or about 30% in an earlier analysis. There were about 160 TCR beta chains listed as cytomegalovirus-associated. Researchers had no immune exposure information except CMV serostatus available.

Sequenced sample: PBMCs. The source is a man aged 25 to 45 in good health and CMV-seronegative.

The CDR3 reads CAWSESRAGDLETQYF. CDR3 nucleotides: TGTGCCTGGAGTGAGTCGCGGGCGGGGGACTTAGAGACCCAGTACTTC. This rearrangement joins TRBV30 to TRBJ2-5; TRBD2 aligns across 7 bases. The CDR3 has 16 amino acids. The V and J ends lost 1 base and 4 bases, in that order; junction bases with no gene match: 12. Germline CDR1 is GTSNPN and CDR2 is SVGIG (reference sequence).